A single sample gave rise to the 28 T cell receptor beta chains below, sequenced in a study of HIV-infected patients and healthy controls. TCRdb fed the 5' RACE reads into MiXCR, producing one record per CDR3 protein. The sample lists about 67,000 distinct CDR3 sequences; roughly a sixth were seen once. Material for sequencing was CD4+ T cells from blood. All receptors come from a human donor in good health.

In this sample, this clonotype turned up many times. This chain uses TRBV29-1 with TRBJ1-1; D is ambiguous. The CDR3 covers 12 residues. Trimming removed 6 bases from V and 3 bases from J, with 11 bases in between. The germline V gene encodes CDR1 SQVTM and CDR2 ANQGSEA. The CDR3, as DNA: TGCAGCGTGTACCCCACCCACACTGAAGCTTTCTTT. Protein sequence: CSVYPTHTEAFF.

This clonotype turned up a few times. This chain links TRBV7-9 with TRBJ2-2, with D possibly TRBD1 on 5 matching bases. The CDR3 runs to 13 residues. With 6 bases removed from V and 6 bases from J, the gap between germline ends came to 11 bases. The germline CDR1 and CDR2 sequences are SEHNR and FQNEAQ (reference sequence). For the CDR3, the DNA is TGTGCCAGCAGACCTACAGGACCCGGGGAGCTGTTTTTT. Translating gives CASRPTGPGELFF.

This chain uses TRBV20-1 with TRBJ1-1; a weak D match, TRBD1 (5 bases). Germline CDR1 is DFQATT and CDR2 is SNEGSKA (reference sequence). The germline V and J ends were trimmed by 3 bases and 4 bases, with 12 bases remaining between them. There are 13 residues in the CDR3. The CDR3 DNA reads TGCAGTGCTAGGCAAGCGGGGGGCACTGAAGCTTTCTTT. It translates to CSARQAGGTEAFF.

This clonotype turned up a few times. The rearrangement links TRBV20-1 to TRBJ1-5; a weak D match, TRBD1 (5 bases). Germline V gene data show CDR1 as DFQATT and CDR2 as SNEGSKA (reference sequence). V lost 4 bases to trimming and J lost 5 bases, with 15 bases between them. CDR3 length: 14 residues. CDR3 loop: CSATYGTGDQPQHF. In nucleotides, the CDR3 is TGCAGTGCTACCTACGGGACCGGTGATCAGCCCCAGCATTTT.

This clonotype was counted many times. V is TRBV7-2 and J is TRBJ2-3; possibly TRBD2 for D (5 bases). Looked up from germline, CDR1 is SGHTA and CDR2 is FQGNSA. There are 17 residues in the CDR3. Between the trimmed V and J ends, which lost 6 bases and 3 bases, there was a span of 22 bases. CDR3 nucleotide sequence: TGTGCCAGCAGGGAAATGAGGGCCTTTCTCCCGACAGATACGCAGTATTTT. Protein product: CASREMRAFLPTDTQYF. Supplemented by reference TRBV7-2 and TRBJ2-3, the full variable domain reads GAGVSQSPSNKVTEKGKDVELRCDPISGHTALYWYRQSLGQGLEFLIYFQGNSAPDKSGLPSDRFSAERTGGSVSTLTIQRTQQEDSAVYLCASREMRAFLPTDTQYFGPGTRLTVL.

This chain uses TRBV6-1 with TRBJ2-1; the D call may be TRBD1 or TRBD2 (6 bases each). This CDR3 has 13 amino acids. Germline lookup yields CDR1 MNHNS and CDR2 SASEGT. Trimming pared 9 bases from V and 10 bases from J, leaving 19 bases between. The CDR3 loop reads CASSWRRGIEQFF. The CDR3 DNA sequence: TGTGCCAGTAGTTGGAGGAGGGGGATCGAGCAGTTCTTC.

The chain's CDR3 is CASSLGGFYQGGELFF. CDR3 DNA sequence: TGTGCCAGCAGTTTAGGGGGCTTTTATCAGGGCGGGGAGCTGTTTTTT. The V gene is TRBV12-3 or TRBV12-4, the J gene TRBJ2-2; D is possibly TRBD1 (5 bases). This CDR3 is built from 16 residues. With 1 base removed from V and 7 bases from J, the gap between germline ends came to 16 bases.

Ten or more counts support this clonotype. V usage is TRBV7-2 and J usage is TRBJ2-1; the D gene is possibly TRBD1 (5 bases). The CDR3 sequence is 14 residues long. V shed 1 base and J shed 8 bases, with 12 bases lying between them. Germline CDR1 and CDR2: SGHTA and FQGNSA. CDR3 loop: CASSLVGRGDEQFF. The CDR3 DNA reads TGTGCCAGCAGCTTAGTGGGTAGGGGCGATGAGCAGTTCTTC.

CDR3 protein: CASGLTIGEQFF. The CDR3, as DNA: TGTGCTAGTGGTCTCACCATCGGTGAGCAGTTCTTC. The chain couples TRBV12-5 to TRBJ2-1; the D is unclear. The CDR3 totals 12 residues. CDR1 LGHNT and CDR2 FRNRAP come from the germline V gene. Trimming cost V 5 bases and J 9 bases, with 11 bases left between them.

V gene TRBV7-9 combines with J gene TRBJ2-1; 12 nucleotides align to TRBD2. After removal of 1 base from V and 9 bases from J, the junction contained 4 bases not matched to a gene. The CDR3 contains 15 residues. CDR1 SEHNR and CDR2 FQNEAQ come from the germline V gene (reference sequence). CDR3 coding DNA: TGTGCCAGCAGCTTAGGACTAGCGGGAGATGGTGAGCAGTTCTTC. This encodes CASSLGLAGDGEQFF. Full variable domain (missing parts from reference TRBV7-9 and TRBJ2-1): DTGVSQNPRHKITKRGQNVTFRCDPISEHNRLYWYRQTLGQGPEFLTYFQNEAQLEKSRLLSDRFSAERPKGSFSTLEIQRTEQGDSAMYLCASSLGLAGDGEQFFGPGTRLTVL.

This clonotype was seen only a few times. This chain links TRBV20-1 with TRBJ1-6; TRBD1 agrees at 7 bases. Per the germline V gene, CDR1 is DFQATT and CDR2 is SNEGSKA (reference sequence). The J segment lost 9 bases and the V segment lost 6 bases, leaving 5 bases of the junction unmatched. The CDR3 has 12 amino acids. The CDR3 is CSALRTGSPLHF. CDR3 bases: TGCAGTGCACTCCGGACAGGTTCACCCCTCCACTTT.

This clonotype was counted a few times. The chain uses TRBV4-1 and TRBJ1-2; 7 positions match TRBD1. CDR3 size: 19 residues. J lost 0 bases, V lost 7 bases, and 20 bases had no gene match. The germline gives CDR1 MGHRA, CDR2 YSYEKL. The CDR3 region is CASTGGTIFGRNANYGYTF. CDR3 in DNA: TGCGCCAGCACAGGGGGGACTATATTCGGACGCAACGCTAACTATGGCTACACCTTC.

The V and J genes are TRBV30 and TRBJ2-3, with 11 bases fitting TRBD2. After removal of 5 bases from V and 4 bases from J, the junction contained 8 bases not matched to a gene. This CDR3 region has 15 residues. Germline CDR1 is GTSNPN and CDR2 is SVGIG (reference sequence). The CDR3 is CAWSLAGGPPDTQYF. In DNA, the CDR3 is TGTGCCTGGTCCCTAGCGGGAGGCCCTCCAGATACGCAGTATTTT.

This clonotype was detected many times. The V call is TRBV2, the J call TRBJ2-5; 7 bases map to TRBD2. V lost 6 bases, J lost 5 bases, and 3 bases stayed unmatched. Germline values: CDR1 SNHLY, CDR2 FYNNEI. This CDR3 spans 12 amino acids. CDR3 amino acids: CASSLAEETQYF. The DNA for the CDR3 is TGTGCCAGCAGCCTAGCGGAGGAGACCCAGTACTTC.

This clonotype has more than one count but fewer than ten. The chain carries TRBV12-3 or TRBV12-4 and TRBJ1-3; D uncertain. The CDR3 sequence is 15 residues long. V was shortened by 3 bases and J by 1 base, with 10 bases between the two germline ends. This CDR3 is CASSFYTSSGNTIYF. DNA of the CDR3: TGTGCCAGCAGTTTCTATACAAGTTCTGGAAACACCATATATTTT.

V and J are TRBV3-1 and TRBJ2-7; 10 bases are a match to TRBD1. CDR3 size: 15 residues. Trimming removed 5 bases from V and 5 bases from J; junction bases left unmatched: 9. Germline V lookup: CDR1 LGHDT, CDR2 YNNKEL (reference sequence). CDR3 in amino acids: CASSSRDRGFNEQYF. In DNA, the CDR3 is TGTGCCAGCAGCTCCCGGGACAGGGGATTCAACGAGCAGTACTTC.

This clonotype appeared a few times. For the CDR3, the DNA is TGTGCCAGCAGCCTTGGCGGGGGGGCCGGAGATACGCAGTATTTT. Amino acids: CASSLGGGAGDTQYF. The chain combines TRBV7-8 with TRBJ2-3; TRBD2 aligns across 9 bases. V shed 5 bases and J 5 bases; nucleotides not matched to a gene: 8. The CDR3 loop spans 15 amino acids. CDR1 and CDR2 (germline): SGHVS, FQNEAQ.

This clonotype was observed a few times. The rearrangement joins TRBV20-1 to TRBJ2-3; 9 nucleotides agree with TRBD2. The germline CDR1 and CDR2 sequences are DFQATT and SNEGSKA (reference sequence). The CDR3 sequence is 14 residues long. With 3 bases clipped from V and 5 bases from J, the junction kept 6 bases outside the gene matches. In nucleotides, the CDR3 is TGCAGTGCTAGTCGGCGGGAGGGTAGAGATACGCAGTATTTT. Its protein is CSASRREGRDTQYF.

This clonotype was detected a few times. The V and J genes are TRBV30 and TRBJ2-1; TRBD1 agrees at 8 bases. CDR3 size: 15 residues. The germline CDR1 and CDR2 sequences are GTSNPN and SVGIG (reference sequence). Unmatched junction bases numbered 5, after V lost 0 bases and J lost 4 bases. DNA for the CDR3: TGTGCCTGGAGTGTCGGGACAGGAGGATACAATGAGCAGTTCTTC. It encodes CAWSVGTGGYNEQFF.

This clonotype has ten or more counts. The chain couples TRBV2 to TRBJ2-2; D perhaps matches TRBD2 (6 bases). V lost 3 bases and J lost 6, with 8 bases in between. The CDR3 has 13 amino acids. Germline V lookup: CDR1 SNHLY, CDR2 FYNNEI. CDR3 loop: CASSETGAGELFF. The CDR3 DNA sequence: TGTGCCAGCAGTGAGACGGGAGCCGGGGAGCTGTTTTTT.

Points on this clonotype: One junction end does not reproduce the germline sequence, and a read error may be involved. The V and J genes are TRBV5-6 and TRBJ2-7; D is perhaps TRBD2 (5 bases). CDR3 length: 13 residues. Looked up from germline, CDR1 is SGHDT and CDR2 is YYEEEE. The CDR3 DNA reads as TGTGCCAGCAGCCGGGGTCTCCCGGCAGCGGAGAACTTC. Protein: CASSRGLPAAENF.

This clonotype has just a few counts. This CDR3 reads CASSPLNLGPLRWYF. DNA for the CDR3: TGTGCCAGCAGCCCGCTAAATTTGGGTCCTTTAAGGTGGTATTTT. V is TRBV12-3 or TRBV12-4 and J is TRBJ2-3; D is uncertain. V lost 6 bases and J 14 bases, leaving 27 bases between the germline ends. The CDR3 sequence is 15 residues long.

This clonotype was counted many times. This sequence joins TRBV2 and TRBJ2-3; D is unclear. The germline V gene encodes CDR1 SNHLY and CDR2 FYNNEI. The CDR3 contains 14 residues. V shed 3 bases and J shed 5 bases, with 12 bases lying between them. This CDR3 is CASSERLAKDTQYF. In nucleotides, the CDR3 is TGTGCCAGCAGTGAGAGATTAGCCAAAGATACGCAGTATTTT.

This clonotype appeared a few times. V usage is TRBV28 and J usage is TRBJ1-5; 7 positions agree with TRBD1. Germline CDR1 and CDR2: MDHEN and SYDVKM. The V and J ends lost 6 bases and 1 base, in that order; junction bases with no gene match: 9. The CDR3 extends over 16 amino acids. The CDR3 region has the DNA TGTGCCAGCAGGAAACAGGGGTTCTCGAGCAATCAGCCCCAGCATTTT. Protein: CASRKQGFSSNQPQHF.

J is TRBJ1-2 and V is TRBV7-9; the D is unclear. The CDR3 extends over 16 amino acids. Germline assignment: CDR1 SEHNR and CDR2 FQNEAQ (reference sequence). V lost 5 bases to trimming and J lost 1 base, with 17 bases between them. The CDR3, as DNA: TGTGCCAGCAGCCCCGCAGGCTCAAAGCTTAACTATGGCTACACCTTC. Translating gives CASSPAGSKLNYGYTF. Full variable domain (rest looked up from reference TRBV7-9 and TRBJ1-2): DTGVSQNPRHKITKRGQNVTFRCDPISEHNRLYWYRQTLGQGPEFLTYFQNEAQLEKSRLLSDRFSAERPKGSFSTLEIQRTEQGDSAMYLCASSPAGSKLNYGYTFGSGTRLTVV.

This chain's CDR3 is CASSQEEVFGEQFF. The CDR3 DNA is TGTGCCAGCAGCCAAGAAGAAGTCTTCGGTGAGCAGTTCTTC. This chain connects TRBV4-2 to TRBJ2-1; D gene uncertain. CDR1 is LGHNA, CDR2 YNFKEQ, per germline. Between the trimmed V and J ends, which lost 0 bases and 9 bases, there was a span of 12 bases. This CDR3 is built from 14 residues.

This clonotype was counted a few times. The V gene is TRBV7-9, the J gene TRBJ1-1; 11 nucleotides line up with TRBD1. CDR3 length: 16 residues. Germline assignment: CDR1 SEHNR and CDR2 FQNEAQ (reference sequence). V dropped 1 base and J dropped 5; count of bases not matched to a gene: 6. The CDR3 region is CASSLGTGGGWTEAFF. CDR3 DNA: TGTGCCAGCAGCTTAGGGACAGGGGGCGGATGGACTGAAGCTTTCTTT.

The J gene is TRBJ2-5, the V gene TRBV28; 7 bases are a match to TRBD1. The CDR3 runs to 12 residues. The germline gives CDR1 MDHEN, CDR2 SYDVKM. V was pared by 6 bases and J by 4 bases, with 2 bases of the junction left unmatched. The CDR3 loop is CASRTGRETQYF. The DNA of the CDR3 is TGTGCCAGCAGGACAGGGAGAGAGACCCAGTACTTC.